This T cell receptor beta chain comes out of a study of blood T cell repertoires in COVID-19. Profiling relied on immunoSEQ multiplex PCR, and the TCRdb table lists in-frame clones only, not all of them. This sample has 140,000 to 150,000 clones, with around nine tenths found just once. This CDR3 region has 13 residues. Germline CDR1 is SGHNT and CDR2 is YYREEE (reference sequence). Between the trimmed V and J ends, which lost 7 bases and 5 bases, there was a span of 15 bases. Sequencing was carried out using peripheral blood. This clonotype was obtained from a human donor in a cohort sampled during active COVID-19. The rearrangement joins TRBV5-4 to TRBJ1-1; maybe TRBD1 (5 bases). The CDR3 protein is CASALVGGTEAFF. For the CDR3, the DNA is TGTGCCAGCGCTTTGGTGGGGGGGACTGAAGCTTTCTTT.